One and the same sample provided the 10 T cell receptor beta chains below, sequenced in a study of CD8 T cells in Susac syndrome. After extraction with the RNeasy kit, roughly 0.45 to 1 ug of the RNA was reverse transcribed using random hexamers. In TCRdb, the immunoSEQ multiplex PCR reads were re-called with MiXCR into one record per CDR3 protein. The sample yields some 47,000 distinct CDR3 sequences, almost 95% seen once. Sequenced: CD8+ T cells from PBMCs. The receptors stem from a human donor in good health.

This chain uses TRBV19 with TRBJ2-1, with 7 positions matching TRBD2. Looked up from germline, CDR1 is LNHDA and CDR2 is SQIVND (reference sequence). The length of the CDR3 is 14 residues. V lost 8 bases and J lost 8; bases outside the gene matches: 12. Here the CDR3 reads CASALGGISDEQFF. In DNA form, the CDR3 reads TGTGCCAGTGCTTTGGGGGGGATTTCGGATGAGCAGTTCTTC.

This chain connects TRBV5-5 to TRBJ2-3, with D possibly matching TRBD2 (5 bases). V lost 4 bases, J lost 2 bases, and 23 bases lay in between. CDR1 is SGHKS and CDR2 is YYEKEE in the germline V gene (reference sequence). This CDR3 is 18 amino acids long. CDR3 region: CASSPTPYQSGPTDTQYF. The CDR3 coding sequence is TGTGCCAGCAGCCCGACCCCTTACCAGAGCGGACCCACAGATACGCAGTATTTT. Variable domain in full (rest from reference TRBV5-5 and TRBJ2-3): DAGVTQSPTHLIKTRGQQVTLRCSPISGHKSVSWYQQVLGQGPQFIFQYYEKEERGRGNFPDRFSARQFPNYSSELNVNALLLGDSALYLCASSPTPYQSGPTDTQYFGPGTRLTVL.

This chain connects TRBV7-9 to TRBJ2-7; possible D gene TRBD1, 5 bases. Germline-derived CDR1 and CDR2 are SEHNR and FQNEAQ (reference sequence). The CDR3 spans 16 residues. Trimming left V 5 bases short and J 1 base short, with 18 bases between. CDR3 protein: CASSPPQGEVSYEQYF. In DNA form, the CDR3 reads TGTGCCAGCAGCCCACCGCAAGGGGAAGTTTCCTACGAGCAGTACTTC.

The V and J genes are TRBV7-9 and TRBJ1-5; D perhaps matches TRBD1 (6 bases). The CDR3 loop spans 15 amino acids. CDR1 is SEHNR and CDR2 is FQNEAQ in the germline V gene (reference sequence). V lost 4 bases to trimming and J lost 5 bases, with 15 bases between them. The chain's CDR3 is CASSSAAGAYQPQHF. In DNA form, the CDR3 reads TGTGCCAGCAGCTCCGCGGCAGGGGCTTATCAGCCCCAGCATTTT.

The J gene is TRBJ2-7, the V gene TRBV6-2 or TRBV6-3; the D is unclear. The CDR3 runs to 13 residues. V dropped 3 bases and J dropped 0 bases, with 6 bases sitting between them. CDR1 is MNHEY and CDR2 is SVGEGT in the germline V gene. This CDR3 reads CASSYPGSYEQYF. Written as DNA, the CDR3 is TGTGCCAGCAGTTATCCCGGCTCCTACGAGCAGTACTTC.

This clonotype came up once. The J gene is TRBJ2-7, the V gene TRBV29-1; 10 nucleotides align to TRBD1. V gave up 6 bases and J gave up 0 bases; unmatched junction bases: 8. Per germline, CDR1 SQVTM and CDR2 ANQGSEA. The CDR3 is made up of 15 amino acids. Here the CDR3 DNA reads TGCAGCGTCCGGGACAGGGGCCAAACCTCCTACGAGCAGTACTTC. Translating gives CSVRDRGQTSYEQYF.

The V gene is TRBV20-1, the J gene TRBJ2-7, with 7 bases aligning to TRBD1. The CDR3 has 13 amino acids. CDR1 and CDR2 from the germline V gene are DFQATT and SNEGSKA (reference sequence). V lost 1 base, J lost 0 bases, and 0 bases stayed unmatched. The CDR3, as DNA: TGCAGTGCTAGAGGGACAGGCTCCTACGAGCAGTACTTC. Translation gives CSARGTGSYEQYF.

The gene calls are TRBV5-1 and TRBJ2-3; TRBD1 or TRBD2 may be the D gene (6 bases each). Germline-derived CDR1 and CDR2 are SGHRS and YFSETQ. The V end lost 7 bases, the J end lost 4 bases, and 19 bases lay between the germline ends. The CDR3 runs 15 residues. The CDR3 loop is CASSLNGGQADTQYF. In DNA, the CDR3 is TGCGCCAGCTCGCTGAATGGGGGGCAAGCAGATACGCAGTATTTT.

The chain carries TRBV12-3 or TRBV12-4 and TRBJ2-4; 9 bases map to TRBD2. With V trimmed by 3 bases and J by 8 bases, 8 bases remained unmatched. The CDR3 has 15 amino acids. CDR3 in amino acids: CASSFVQAGGDIQYF. The CDR3 DNA reads as TGTGCCAGCAGTTTCGTCCAGGCGGGAGGGGACATTCAGTACTTC.

This clonotype was detected a few times. The CDR3 sequence is CASSLVPEDRANEQFF. The CDR3 nucleotides read TGTGCCAGCAGCTTGGTGCCGGAAGACAGGGCAAATGAGCAGTTCTTC. This chain joins TRBV5-4 and TRBJ2-1, with 7 nucleotides matching TRBD1. The V segment lost 0 bases and the J segment 7 bases; nucleotides outside the gene matches: 10. CDR3 size: 16 residues. Germline CDR1 reads SGHNT; CDR2 reads YYREEE (reference sequence).